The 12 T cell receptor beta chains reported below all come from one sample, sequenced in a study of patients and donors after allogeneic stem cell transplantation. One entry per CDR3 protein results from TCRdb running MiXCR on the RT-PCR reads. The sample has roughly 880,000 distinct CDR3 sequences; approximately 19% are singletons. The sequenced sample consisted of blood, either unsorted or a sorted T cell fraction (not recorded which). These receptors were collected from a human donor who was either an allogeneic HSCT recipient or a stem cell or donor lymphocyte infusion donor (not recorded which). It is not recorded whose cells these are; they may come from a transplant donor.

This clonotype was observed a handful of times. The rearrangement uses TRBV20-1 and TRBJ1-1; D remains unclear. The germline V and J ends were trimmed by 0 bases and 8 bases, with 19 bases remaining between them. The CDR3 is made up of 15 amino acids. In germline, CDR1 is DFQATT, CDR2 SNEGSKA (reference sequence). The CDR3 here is CSARDRVRAGPEAFF. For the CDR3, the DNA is TGCAGTGCTAGAGATCGAGTTCGGGCAGGACCGGAAGCTTTCTTT.

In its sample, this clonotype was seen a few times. CDR3 sequence: CSARADSHYGYTF. Here the CDR3 DNA reads TGCAGTGCTAGGGCCGACAGCCACTATGGCTACACCTTC. The chain recombines TRBV20-1 with TRBJ1-2, with D possibly being TRBD1 (5 bases). Trimming removed 3 bases from V and 3 bases from J, with 11 bases in between. This CDR3 is 13 amino acids long. The V gene's germline CDR1 is DFQATT and CDR2 SNEGSKA (reference sequence).

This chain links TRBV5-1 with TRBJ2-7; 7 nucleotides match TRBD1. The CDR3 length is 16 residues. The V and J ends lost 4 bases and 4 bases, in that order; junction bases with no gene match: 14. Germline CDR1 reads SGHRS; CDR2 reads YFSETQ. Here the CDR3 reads CASSPWTGPPRYEQYF. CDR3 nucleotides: TGCGCCAGCAGCCCATGGACAGGACCCCCTCGGTACGAGCAGTACTTC.

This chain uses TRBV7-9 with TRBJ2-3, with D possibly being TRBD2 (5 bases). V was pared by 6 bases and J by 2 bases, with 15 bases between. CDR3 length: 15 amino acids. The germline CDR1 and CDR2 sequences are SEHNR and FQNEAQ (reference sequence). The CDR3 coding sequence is TGTGCCAGCAGTCAAGAGGGTAGTTACACAGATACGCAGTATTTT. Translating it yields CASSQEGSYTDTQYF.

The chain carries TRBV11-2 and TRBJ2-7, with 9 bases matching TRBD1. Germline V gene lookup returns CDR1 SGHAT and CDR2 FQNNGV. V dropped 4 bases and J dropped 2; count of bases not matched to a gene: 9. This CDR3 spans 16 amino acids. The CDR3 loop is CASSSRRDRDAYEQYF. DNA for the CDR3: TGTGCCAGCAGCTCGCGCCGGGACAGGGACGCCTACGAGCAGTACTTC.

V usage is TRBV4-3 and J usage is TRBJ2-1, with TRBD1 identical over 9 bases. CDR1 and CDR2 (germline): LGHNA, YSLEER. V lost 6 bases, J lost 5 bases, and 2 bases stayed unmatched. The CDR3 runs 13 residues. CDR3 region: CASRQGANNEQFF. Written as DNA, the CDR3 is TGCGCCAGCAGACAGGGGGCGAACAATGAGCAGTTCTTC.

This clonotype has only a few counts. As DNA, the CDR3 is TGTGCCATCAGTGAGTCTCCGACAGGGGCCTACGAGCAGTACTTC. This encodes CAISESPTGAYEQYF. The chain has TRBV10-3 and TRBJ2-7, with 8 nucleotides matching TRBD1. In germline, CDR1 is ENHRY, CDR2 SYGVKD. The J segment lost 2 bases and the V segment lost 0 bases, leaving 3 bases of the junction unmatched. The CDR3 contains 15 residues.

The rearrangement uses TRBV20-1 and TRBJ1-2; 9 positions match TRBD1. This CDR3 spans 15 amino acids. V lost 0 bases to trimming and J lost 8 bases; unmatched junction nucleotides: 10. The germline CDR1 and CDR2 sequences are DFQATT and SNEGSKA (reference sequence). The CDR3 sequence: CSARDPGQGQGGYTF. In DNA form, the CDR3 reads TGCAGTGCTAGAGATCCGGGACAGGGACAAGGCGGCTACACCTTC.

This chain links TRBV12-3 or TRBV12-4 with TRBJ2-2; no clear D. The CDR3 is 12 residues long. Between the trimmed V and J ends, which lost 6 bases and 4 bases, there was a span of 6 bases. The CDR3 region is CASRHRTGELFF. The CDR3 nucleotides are TGTGCCAGCAGACATCGCACCGGGGAGCTGTTTTTT.

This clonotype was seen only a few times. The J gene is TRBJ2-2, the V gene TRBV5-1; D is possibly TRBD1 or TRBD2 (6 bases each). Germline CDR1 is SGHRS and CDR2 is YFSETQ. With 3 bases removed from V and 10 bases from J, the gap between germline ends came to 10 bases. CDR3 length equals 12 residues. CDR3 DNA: TGCGCCAGCAGCTGGGGGGACACGGAGCTGTTTTTT. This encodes CASSWGDTELFF.

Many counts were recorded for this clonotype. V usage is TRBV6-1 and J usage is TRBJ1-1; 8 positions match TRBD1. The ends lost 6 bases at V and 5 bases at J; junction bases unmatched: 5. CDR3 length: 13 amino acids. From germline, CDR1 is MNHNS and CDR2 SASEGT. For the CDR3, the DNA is TGTGCCAGCAGCCGGACAGGGTGGACTGAAGCTTTCTTT. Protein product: CASSRTGWTEAFF.

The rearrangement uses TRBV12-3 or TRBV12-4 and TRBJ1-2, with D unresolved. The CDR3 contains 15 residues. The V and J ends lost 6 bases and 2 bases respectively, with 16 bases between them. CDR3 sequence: CASSPFDTLNYGYTF. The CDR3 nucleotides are TGTGCCAGCAGCCCTTTTGACACCTTAAACTATGGCTACACCTTC.